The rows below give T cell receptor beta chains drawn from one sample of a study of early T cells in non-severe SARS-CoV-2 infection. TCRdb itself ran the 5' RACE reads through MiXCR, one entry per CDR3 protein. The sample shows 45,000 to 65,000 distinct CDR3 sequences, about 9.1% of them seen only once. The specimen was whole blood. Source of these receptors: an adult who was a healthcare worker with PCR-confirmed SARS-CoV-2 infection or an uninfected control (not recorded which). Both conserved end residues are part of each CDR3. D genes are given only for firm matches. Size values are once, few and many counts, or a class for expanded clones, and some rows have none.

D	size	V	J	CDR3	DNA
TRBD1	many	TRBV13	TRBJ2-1	CASSLMGQGKNEQFF	TGTGCCAGCAGCTTAATGGGACAGGGTAAAAATGAGCAGTTCTTC
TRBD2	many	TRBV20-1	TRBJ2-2	CSAPTSGGLTGELFF	TGCAGTGCTCCGACTAGCGGGGGGCTCACCGGGGAGCTTTTTTTT
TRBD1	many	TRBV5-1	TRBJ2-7	CASSKGGPGEQYF	TGCGCCAGCAGCAAAGGGGGCCCCGGCGAGCAGTACTTC
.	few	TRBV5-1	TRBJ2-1	CASSKGHEQFF	TGCGCCAGCAGCAAAGGGCATGAGCAGTTCTTC
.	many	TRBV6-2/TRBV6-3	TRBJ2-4	CASGNWDIQYF	TGTGCCAGCGGGAATTGGGACATTCAGTACTTC
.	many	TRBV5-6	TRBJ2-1	CASSLGAGYSYNEQFF	TGTGCCAGCAGCTTGGGGGCGGGGTACTCCTACAATGAGCAGTTCTTC
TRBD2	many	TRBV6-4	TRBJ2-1	CASSDSAREGYNEQFF	TGTGCCAGCAGTGACTCGGCGCGGGAGGGTTACAATGAGCAGTTCTTC
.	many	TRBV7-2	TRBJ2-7	CASSSVVGTLNEQYF	TGTGCCAGCAGCTCGGTGGTCGGAACCTTAAATGAGCAGTACTTC
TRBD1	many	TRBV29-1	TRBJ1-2	CSVQTGATGYTF	TGCAGCGTTCAGACAGGGGCTACTGGCTACACCTTC
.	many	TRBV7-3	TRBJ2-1	CASSLNSDSYNEQFF	TGTGCCAGCAGCTTAAATAGCGACTCATACAATGAGCAGTTCTTC
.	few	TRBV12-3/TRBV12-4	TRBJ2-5	CASSFQQETQYF	TGTGCCAGCAGTTTCCAGCAAGAGACCCAGTACTTC
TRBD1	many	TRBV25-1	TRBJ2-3	CASDYLGDSKYF	TGTGCCAGCGACTACCTAGGGGACAGCAAGTATTTT
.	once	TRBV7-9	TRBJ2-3	CASSLGIEARNYRTDTQYF	TGTGCCAGCAGCTTAGGGATAGAAGCTAGGAACTACCGCACAGATACGCAGTATTTT
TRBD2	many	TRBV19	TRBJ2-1	CASSILAGPDNEQFF	TGTGCCAGTAGTATACTAGCGGGTCCTGACAATGAGCAGTTCTTC
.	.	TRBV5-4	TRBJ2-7	CASSFRGDSYEQYF	TGTGCCAGCAGCTTCCGCGGTGACTCCTACGAGCAGTACTTC
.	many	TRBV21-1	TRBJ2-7	CASSKDSGLAGGPHLYEQYF	TGTGCCAGCAGCAAAGATTCGGGACTAGCGGGAGGGCCACACCTTTACGAGCAGTACTTC
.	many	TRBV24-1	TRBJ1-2	CATSQPGNYGYTF	TGTGCCACCAGCCAACCAGGCAACTATGGCTACACCTTC
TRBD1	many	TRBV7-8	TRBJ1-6	CASSPRGGQGYNSPLHF	TGTGCCAGCAGCCCCCGCGGGGGACAGGGATACAATTCACCCCTCCACTTT
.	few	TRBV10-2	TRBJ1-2	CASSESPVYYGYTF	TGCGCCAGCAGTGAGTCCCCAGTGTACTATGGCTACACCTTC
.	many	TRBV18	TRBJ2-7	CASSRGAGTYEQYF	TGTGCCAGCTCAAGGGGCGCAGGGACCTACGAGCAGTACTTC
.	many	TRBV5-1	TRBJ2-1	CASSLAGGNNEQFF	TGCGCCAGCAGCTTGGCGGGCGGTAACAATGAGCAGTTCTTC
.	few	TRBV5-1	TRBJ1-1	CASSPTGANTEAFF	TGCGCCAGCAGCCCCACGGGGGCGAACACTGAAGCTTTCTTT
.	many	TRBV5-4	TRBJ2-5	CASSQGTRGLQYF	TGTGCCAGCAGCCAGGGGACTCGAGGATTACAGTACTTC
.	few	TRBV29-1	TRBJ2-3	CSPPPGQDTDTQYF	TGCAGCCCCCCCCCCGGGCAGGACACAGATACGCAGTATTTT